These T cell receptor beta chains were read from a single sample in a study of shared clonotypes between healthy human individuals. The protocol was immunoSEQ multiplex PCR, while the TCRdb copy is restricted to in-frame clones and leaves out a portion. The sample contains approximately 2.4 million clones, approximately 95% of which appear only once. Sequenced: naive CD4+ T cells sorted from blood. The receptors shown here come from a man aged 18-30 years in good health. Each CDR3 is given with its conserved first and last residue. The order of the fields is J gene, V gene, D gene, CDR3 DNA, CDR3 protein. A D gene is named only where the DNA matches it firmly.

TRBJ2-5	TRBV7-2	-	TGTGCCAGCAGCTTAAATATGCAAGAGACCCAGTACTTC	CASSLNMQETQYF
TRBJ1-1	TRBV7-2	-	TGTGCCAGCAGCTTAGGTAGGGGAGAAGCTTTCTTT	CASSLGRGEAFF
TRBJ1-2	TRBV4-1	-	TGCGCCAGCAGCCAAGAGGGGACAAAAAGGAATGGCTACACCTTC	CASSQEGTKRNGYTF
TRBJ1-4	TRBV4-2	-	TGTGCCAGCAGGCGGACAGCCCAGAATGAAAAACTGTTTTTT	CASRRTAQNEKLFF
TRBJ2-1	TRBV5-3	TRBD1	TGTGCCAGAAGCCCATCGACGCGACAGGGAAACTCGGGTGAGCAGTTCTTC	CARSPSTRQGNSGEQFF
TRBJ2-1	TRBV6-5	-	TGTGCCAGCAGGAACCGGGACGCCAACAATGAGCAGTTCTTC	CASRNRDANNEQFF
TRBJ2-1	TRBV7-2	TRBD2	TGTGCCAGCAGCTTAGGGACTAGCTTCTACAATGAGCAGTTCTTC	CASSLGTSFYNEQFF
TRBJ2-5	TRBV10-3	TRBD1	TGTGCCATCAGTGGGGACAGGGTAGACCAAGAGACCCAGTACTTC	CAISGDRVDQETQYF
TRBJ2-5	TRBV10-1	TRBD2	TGCGCCAGCAGTGAGTCGATATCGTTAGCGGGGAAAGAGACCCAGTACTTC	CASSESISLAGKETQYF
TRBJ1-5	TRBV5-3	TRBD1	TGTGCCAGAAGCGGGGACAGGGGAAGGCAGCCCCAGCATTTT	CARSGDRGRQPQHF